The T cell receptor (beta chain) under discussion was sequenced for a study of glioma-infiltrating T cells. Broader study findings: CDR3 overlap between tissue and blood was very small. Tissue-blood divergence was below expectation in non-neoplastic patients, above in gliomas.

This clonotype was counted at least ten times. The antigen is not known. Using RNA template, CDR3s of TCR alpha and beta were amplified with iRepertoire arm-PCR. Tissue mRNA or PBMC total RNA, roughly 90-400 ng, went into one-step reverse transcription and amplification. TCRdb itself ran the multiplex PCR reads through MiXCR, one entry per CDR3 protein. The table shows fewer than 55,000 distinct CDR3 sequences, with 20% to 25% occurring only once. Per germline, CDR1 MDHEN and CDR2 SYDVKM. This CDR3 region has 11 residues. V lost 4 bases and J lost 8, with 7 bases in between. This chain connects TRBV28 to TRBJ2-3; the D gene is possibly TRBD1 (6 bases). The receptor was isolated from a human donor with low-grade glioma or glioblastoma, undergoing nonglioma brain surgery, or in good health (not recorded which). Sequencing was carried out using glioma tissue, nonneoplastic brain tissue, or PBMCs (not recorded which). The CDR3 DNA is TGTGCCAGCAGTTCAGGGGCTACGCAGTATTTT. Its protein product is CASSSGATQYF. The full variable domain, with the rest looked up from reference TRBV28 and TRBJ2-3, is DVKVTQSSRYLVKRTGEKVFLECVQDMDHENMFWYRQDPGLGLRLIYFSYDVKMKEKGDIPEGYSVSREKKERFSLILESASTNQTSMYLCASSSGATQYFGPGTRLTVL.